The 26 T cell receptor beta chains reported below all come from one sample, sequenced in a study of T cell responses to AZD1222 COVID-19 vaccine. The assay was immunoSEQ multiplex PCR, and TCRdb's table has in-frame clones only and misses some. This sample carries 75,000 to 95,000 clones, about 91% of them seen once, and the ten largest clones take around 26%. The sequenced sample was peripheral blood, obtained 28 days after the second AZD1222 dose. The receptors were sampled from an adult who received the AZD1222 COVID-19 vaccine.

The chain links TRBV28 to TRBJ1-3; possibly TRBD1 for D (6 bases). The V end lost 7 bases, the J end lost 0 bases, and 16 bases lay between the germline ends. The CDR3 has 16 amino acids. Germline assignment: CDR1 MDHEN and CDR2 SYDVKM. CDR3 protein: CASTRGRLISGNTIYF. The CDR3 DNA sequence: TGTGCCAGCACCAGGGGACGGCTGATCTCTGGAAACACCATATATTTT.

The chain uses TRBV4-1 and TRBJ1-5; the D is unclear. The CDR3 runs 14 residues. Germline CDR1 is MGHRA and CDR2 is YSYEKL. V shed 1 base and J shed 5 bases, with 9 bases lying between them. CDR3 nucleotides: TGCGCCAGCAGCCAAGTGGGCCTCCATCAGCCCCAGCATTTT. As protein: CASSQVGLHQPQHF.

This chain connects TRBV5-1 to TRBJ2-7; tentative D call: TRBD2 (6 bases). Germline values: CDR1 SGHRS, CDR2 YFSETQ. The CDR3 runs to 13 residues. The V end lost 4 bases, the J end lost 1 base, and 9 bases lay between the germline ends. The CDR3 loop reads CASSPAGSYEQYF. As DNA, the CDR3 is TGCGCCAGCAGCCCAGCGGGTTCCTACGAGCAGTACTTC. Full variable domain (outside the CDR3, taken from reference TRBV5-1 and TRBJ2-7): KAGVTQTPRYLIKTRGQQVTLSCSPISGHRSVSWYQQTPGQGLQFLFEYFSETQRNKGNFPGRFSGRQFSNSRSEMNVSTLELGDSALYLCASSPAGSYEQYFGPGTRLTVT.

The chain is built from TRBV11-2 and TRBJ2-7; 8 positions match TRBD2. Trimming removed 4 bases from V and 4 bases from J; junction bases left unmatched: 6. The CDR3 is 14 residues long. Per germline, CDR1 SGHAT and CDR2 FQNNGV. DNA of the CDR3: TGTGCCAGCAGCTCTGAAGCGGGGGCATACGAGCAGTACTTC. Translating it yields CASSSEAGAYEQYF.

The chain has TRBV5-4 and TRBJ2-7, with a weak D call TRBD1 (6 bases). CDR3 size: 13 residues. Trimming took off 4 bases at V and 4 bases at J, with 12 bases between the two ends. The germline CDR1 and CDR2 sequences are SGHNT and YYREEE (reference sequence). DNA of the CDR3: TGTGCCAGCAGCAACGACCAGGGGTACGAGCAGTACTTC. Residues: CASSNDQGYEQYF.

The CDR3 DNA is TGTGCCAGTACCCTTACAGGGGCTTCTGGGGCCAACGTCCTGACTTTC. Its translation: CASTLTGASGANVLTF. This sequence joins TRBV19 and TRBJ2-6; 7 positions agree with TRBD1. The CDR3 consists of 16 residues. Germline V lookup: CDR1 LNHDA, CDR2 SQIVND (reference sequence). J gave up 1 base and V 7 bases, and 7 bases lay outside the gene matches.

The gene calls are TRBV10-1 and TRBJ1-1; D remains unclear. The CDR3 runs to 13 residues. The V end lost 4 bases, the J end lost 4 bases, and 10 bases lay between the germline ends. Germline V lookup: CDR1 WNHNN, CDR2 SYGVQD (reference sequence). The chain's CDR3 is CASSGGLGTEAFF. As DNA, the CDR3 is TGCGCCAGCAGTGGGGGTTTGGGCACTGAAGCTTTCTTT.

The rearrangement joins TRBV28 to TRBJ2-7, with 8 nucleotides matching TRBD1. Germline V lookup: CDR1 MDHEN, CDR2 SYDVKM. The CDR3 is 16 residues long. V gave up 5 bases and J gave up 3 bases; unmatched junction bases: 12. The CDR3 region is CASSEPSGQVGYEQYF. The CDR3, as DNA: TGTGCCAGCAGTGAACCCTCGGGACAGGTAGGCTACGAGCAGTACTTC.

The rearrangement joins TRBV4-3 to TRBJ2-5, with 12 nucleotides matching TRBD2. CDR1 is LGHNA, CDR2 YSLEER, per germline. The CDR3 covers 17 residues. V lost 3 bases and J lost 5; bases outside the gene matches: 10. CDR3 sequence (DNA): TGCGCCAGCAGCCAGATGCCTAGCGGGAGGGCCGGGGAGACCCAGTACTTC. This sequence encodes CASSQMPSGRAGETQYF.

The chain combines TRBV14 with TRBJ2-1; no firm D call. There are 15 residues in the CDR3. Per the germline V gene, CDR1 is SGHDN and CDR2 is FVKESK. Between the trimmed V and J ends, which lost 1 base and 7 bases, there was a span of 14 bases. For the CDR3, the DNA is TGTGCCAGCAGCCAAGTAAGGCTAGAAACGAATGAGCAGTTCTTC. This gives the protein CASSQVRLETNEQFF.

The V gene is TRBV7-9, the J gene TRBJ1-4; D gene unclear. Per the germline V gene, CDR1 is SEHNR and CDR2 is FQNEAQ (reference sequence). The CDR3 is 15 residues long. Trimming took 3 bases from V and 0 from J, leaving 8 bases between them. The CDR3 DNA reads as TGTGCCAGCAGCTTGGAGGGAACAACTAATGAAAAACTGTTTTTT. Protein: CASSLEGTTNEKLFF.

The chain employs TRBV12-3 or TRBV12-4 and TRBJ2-7; no clear D. This CDR3 region has 12 residues. The V gene lost 3 bases and the J gene lost 2 bases, with 5 bases spanning the gap. The CDR3 DNA reads TGTGCCAGCAGTTTCTACCCCTACGAGCAGTACTTC. This gives the protein CASSFYPYEQYF.

This chain uses TRBV5-1 with TRBJ2-2; D may be TRBD2 (5 bases). Per the germline V gene, CDR1 is SGHRS and CDR2 is YFSETQ. This CDR3 is built from 16 residues. Trimming stripped 4 bases from V and 1 base from J, with 14 bases between. The CDR3 DNA reads TGCGCCAGCAGCCCGAGTCGCGGGCAGAACACCGGGGAGCTGTTTTTT. This translates into CASSPSRGQNTGELFF.

The sample holds one count of this clone. The chain is built from TRBV18 and TRBJ1-5; 8 nucleotides line up with TRBD1. Germline V gene data show CDR1 as KGHSH and CDR2 as LQKENI. V was clipped by 4 bases and J by 7 bases; unmatched bases: 6. This CDR3 comprises 14 residues. In DNA form, the CDR3 reads TGTGCCAGCTCACTTGGACAGGGCGGGCAGCCCCAGCATTTT. Residues: CASSLGQGGQPQHF.

The V call is TRBV9, the J call TRBJ1-4; D gene unclear. Trimming pared 0 bases from V and 0 bases from J, leaving 3 bases between. Per germline, CDR1 SGDLS and CDR2 YYNGEE. The CDR3 loop spans 14 amino acids. The CDR3 spells CASSVAATNEKLFF. The CDR3 DNA is TGTGCCAGCAGCGTAGCTGCAACTAATGAAAAACTGTTTTTT.

This chain connects TRBV3-1 (or the pseudogene TRBV3-2) to TRBJ2-2; no firm D call. The CDR3 contains 16 residues. Germline CDR1 and CDR2: LGHDT and YNNKEL (reference sequence). V was trimmed by 4 bases and J by 0 bases, leaving 12 bases between them. The CDR3 coding sequence is TGTGCCAGCAGCCCGCGACAACTGACGAACACCGGGGAGCTGTTTTTT. Translated, it gives CASSPRQLTNTGELFF.

The gene calls are TRBV10-3 and TRBJ2-7; a weak D match, TRBD2 (7 bases). Germline CDR1 reads ENHRY; CDR2 reads SYGVKD. This CDR3 has 14 residues. With 4 bases removed from V and 4 bases from J, the gap between germline ends came to 14 bases. The CDR3, as DNA: TGTGCCATCAGTGTGCAACAGGGAGGGTACGAGCAGTACTTC. Protein product: CAISVQQGGYEQYF.

The J gene is TRBJ1-2, the V gene TRBV9, with D possibly TRBD1 on 5 matching bases. Germline V gives CDR1 SGDLS, CDR2 YYNGEE. V lost 0 bases and J lost 7, with 13 bases in between. The CDR3 consists of 14 residues. The CDR3 spells CASSVEGVDSGYTF. The CDR3 region has the DNA TGTGCCAGCAGCGTAGAAGGGGTAGATAGTGGCTACACCTTC. Together with reference TRBV9 and TRBJ1-2, the CDR3 gives the full variable domain: DSGVTQTPKHLITATGQRVTLRCSPRSGDLSVYWYQQSLDQGLQFLIQYYNGEERAKGNILERFSAQQFPDLHSELNLSSLELGDSALYFCASSVEGVDSGYTFGSGTRLTVV.

The genes are TRBV28 and TRBJ1-4; 10 nucleotides agree with TRBD1. Trimming cost V 8 bases and J 10 bases; bases outside gene matches: 10. Germline loops: CDR1 MDHEN, CDR2 SYDVKM. The CDR3 length is 14 residues. The CDR3 DNA is TGTGCCAGCCTTAGGACAGGGGGAGGCGGAAAACTGTTTTTT. The encoded protein is CASLRTGGGGKLFF. The full variable domain, with the rest looked up from reference TRBV28 and TRBJ1-4, is DVKVTQSSRYLVKRTGEKVFLECVQDMDHENMFWYRQDPGLGLRLIYFSYDVKMKEKGDIPEGYSVSREKKERFSLILESASTNQTSMYLCASLRTGGGGKLFFGSGTQLSVL.

This clone was recorded once. The J gene is TRBJ2-7, the V gene TRBV9; D gene unclear. The CDR3 length is 14 residues. CDR1 SGDLS and CDR2 YYNGEE come from the germline V gene. V lost 1 base and J 0 bases, leaving 8 bases between the germline ends. CDR3 nucleotide sequence: TGTGCCAGCAGCGTAAGGGCTAACTCCTACGAGCAGTACTTC. Encoded protein: CASSVRANSYEQYF.

V and J are TRBV28 and TRBJ1-5, with 7 nucleotides matching TRBD1. The CDR3 loop spans 14 amino acids. Per the germline V gene, CDR1 is MDHEN and CDR2 is SYDVKM. After removal of 6 bases from V and 0 bases from J, the junction contained 2 bases not matched to a gene. CDR3 in DNA: TGTGCCAGCAGCCGGACAGGTAGCAATCAGCCCCAGCATTTT. It encodes CASSRTGSNQPQHF.

This clone appeared once. This chain connects TRBV5-6 to TRBJ1-3, with D perhaps matching TRBD1 (5 bases). The V gene lost 1 base and the J gene lost 2 bases, with 13 bases spanning the gap. The CDR3 extends over 16 amino acids. The germline V gene has CDR1 SGHDT and CDR2 YYEEEE. CDR3 protein: CASSLRGNLAGNTIYF. CDR3 coding DNA: TGTGCCAGCAGCTTGAGGGGTAATCTCGCTGGAAACACCATATATTTT.

The chain employs TRBV7-9 and TRBJ2-1; 9 positions match TRBD2. The CDR3 is 15 amino acids. With V trimmed by 8 bases and J by 8 bases, 13 bases remained unmatched. Germline loops: CDR1 SEHNR, CDR2 FQNEAQ (reference sequence). DNA for the CDR3: TGTGCCAGCGGGGCTGCGGGAGGGAAGGTGGATGAGCAGTTCTTC. Protein: CASGAAGGKVDEQFF.

The genes are TRBV4-1 and TRBJ2-2; TRBD1 matches 8 bases. The germline CDR1 and CDR2 sequences are MGHRA and YSYEKL. Trimming removed 7 bases from V and 4 bases from J; junction bases left unmatched: 8. The CDR3 is 15 amino acids. This CDR3 is CASTRQGWGTGELFF. CDR3 DNA: TGCGCCAGCACCCGACAGGGGTGGGGCACCGGGGAGCTGTTTTTT.

The chain couples TRBV2 to TRBJ2-2; D is undetermined. The length of the CDR3 is 14 residues. Trimming pared 5 bases from V and 6 bases from J, leaving 13 bases between. Germline loops: CDR1 SNHLY, CDR2 FYNNEI. CDR3 loop: CASSLSSRAGELFF. The CDR3 coding sequence is TGTGCCAGCAGTTTGTCGAGTCGGGCCGGGGAGCTGTTTTTT.

The genes are TRBV6-5 and TRBJ2-5, with 13 bases aligning to TRBD2. This CDR3 has 15 amino acids. Germline CDR1 and CDR2: MNHEY and SVGAGI. After removal of 5 bases from V and 5 bases from J, the junction contained 5 bases not matched to a gene. CDR3: CASSRGTSGAETQYF. Written as DNA, the CDR3 is TGTGCCAGCAGTAGGGGGACTAGCGGGGCGGAGACCCAGTACTTC.